The 19 T cell receptor beta chains listed next were all sequenced from one sample in a study of TIL therapy for anti-PD-1-resistant metastatic lung cancer. This was the immunoSEQ v3 assay. Measured with immunoSEQ multiplex PCR; TCRdb has only the in-frame clones, and not every one. This sample has 95,000 or so clones; roughly 65% occur once, and the top ten carry about a tenth. Time point given: pre-treatment sample, taken before nivolumab and TIL therapy. The tumor samples were excised metastases, mostly pleural nodules or supraclavicular lymph nodes. The source material was tumor tissue, sampled at baseline. Every receptor here comes from a person between 25 and 79 years old with non-small cell lung cancer.

This clone was counted ten times or more. The chain couples TRBV2 to TRBJ1-5; possible D gene TRBD1, 6 bases. The V end lost 5 bases, the J end lost 0 bases, and 11 bases lay between the germline ends. CDR3 length: 15 amino acids. Germline values: CDR1 SNHLY, CDR2 FYNNEI. This chain's CDR3 is CASSRDIYSNQPQHF. The CDR3 DNA reads TGTGCCAGCAGTCGGGACATTTATAGCAATCAGCCCCAGCATTTT.

This chain links TRBV9 with TRBJ1-4, with D possibly TRBD1 on 6 matching bases. The CDR3 has 16 residues. CDR1 SGDLS and CDR2 YYNGEE come from the germline V gene. V lost 4 bases, J lost 6 bases, and 19 bases lay in between. The DNA for the CDR3 is TGTGCCAGCAGCCCTGGGCCGGGGGCGCGGGATGAAAAACTGTTTTTT. Residues: CASSPGPGARDEKLFF.

The J gene is TRBJ2-3, the V gene TRBV27; the match to TRBD2 covers 9 bases. The CDR3 runs 16 residues. V shed 0 bases, J shed 4 bases, and the junction held 5 bases outside the gene matches. CDR1 and CDR2 (germline): MNHEY, SMNVEV (reference sequence). CDR3 sequence reads: CASSLSVRGGADTQYF. The CDR3 nucleotides are TGTGCCAGCAGTTTATCGGTGCGGGGGGGGGCAGATACGCAGTATTTT.

The V and J genes are TRBV24-1 and TRBJ1-1; D ambiguous. Trimming shortened V by 3 bases and J by 3 bases, and 7 bases separated the two germline ends. Germline CDR1 and CDR2: KGHDR and SFDVKD. This CDR3 region has 13 residues. The CDR3 DNA is TGTGCCACCAGTGATGAACATGACACTGAAGCTTTCTTT. The encoded protein is CATSDEHDTEAFF.

Only a few counts were recorded for this clone. This chain joins TRBV28 and TRBJ1-6; 10 bases are a match to TRBD1. From germline, CDR1 is MDHEN and CDR2 SYDVKM. This CDR3 spans 14 amino acids. Losses at the gene ends were 6 bases for V and 10 bases for J; bases not matched to a gene: 6. Written as DNA, the CDR3 is TGTGCCAGCAGAGAGGGACAGGGGTACTCACCCCTCCACTTT. Protein sequence: CASREGQGYSPLHF.

There are a few counts of this clone. The J gene is TRBJ1-6, the V gene TRBV12-3 or TRBV12-4, with D maybe TRBD1 (5 bases). Trimming took off 1 base at V and 13 bases at J, with 5 bases between the two ends. The CDR3 totals 11 residues. The CDR3 region has the DNA TGTGCCAGCAGTTTAGGGGGGCCCCTCCACTTT. Its protein product is CASSLGGPLHF.

The chain uses TRBV5-1 and TRBJ2-6, with D hard to call. CDR1 SGHRS and CDR2 YFSETQ come from the germline V gene. Trimming left V 4 bases short and J 1 base short, with 12 bases between. This CDR3 comprises 16 residues. The CDR3 loop is CASSRDMGSGANVLTF. CDR3 DNA: TGCGCCAGCAGCAGAGATATGGGATCTGGGGCCAACGTCCTGACTTTC.

This clone showed up just a few times. Other DNA sequences in the sample encode the same CDR3. The rearrangement uses TRBV30 and TRBJ2-3; D remains ambiguous. CDR1 is GTSNPN and CDR2 is SVGIG in the germline V gene (reference sequence). V was trimmed by 0 bases and J by 0 bases, leaving 4 bases between them. The CDR3 consists of 13 residues. The CDR3 spells CAWSVESTDTQYF. The CDR3, as DNA: TGTGCCTGGAGTGTGGAAAGCACAGATACGCAGTATTTT.

The genes are TRBV19 and TRBJ2-6; D is uncertain. With 1 base removed from V and 0 bases from J, the gap between germline ends came to 10 bases. CDR3 length equals 17 residues. Germline assignment: CDR1 LNHDA and CDR2 SQIVND (reference sequence). CDR3: CASSIGRPTSGANVLTF. The CDR3 DNA is TGTGCCAGTAGTATAGGCAGGCCCACCTCTGGGGCCAACGTCCTGACTTTC.

This clone was detected a few times. The V and J genes are TRBV28 and TRBJ2-7; 7 positions agree with TRBD2. Germline loops: CDR1 MDHEN, CDR2 SYDVKM. Trimming at V came to 7 bases and at J to 3 bases, leaving 9 bases not matched to a gene. The CDR3 is 14 residues long. CDR3 residues: CASTRGGDVYEQYF. CDR3 nucleotide sequence: TGTGCCAGCACCCGGGGAGGGGACGTCTACGAGCAGTACTTC.

The J gene is TRBJ1-6, the V gene TRBV7-2; perhaps TRBD1 as D (5 bases). CDR3 length equals 14 residues. V dropped 5 bases and J dropped 5 bases, with 10 bases sitting between them. Germline loops: CDR1 SGHTA, CDR2 FQGNSA. The CDR3 protein is CASSPRGDNSPLHF. The CDR3 DNA reads TGTGCCAGCAGCCCCCGAGGGGATAATTCACCCCTCCACTTT.

This clone showed up many times. The V and J genes are TRBV4-1 and TRBJ2-7; TRBD1 agrees at 10 bases. Germline V gene data show CDR1 as MGHRA and CDR2 as YSYEKL. V shed 1 base and J 3 bases; nucleotides not matched to a gene: 9. The CDR3 spans 17 residues. The CDR3 DNA follows: TGCGCCAGCAGCCAAGCAGAACGACAGGGGGCCTTCTACGAGCAGTACTTC. It specifies CASSQAERQGAFYEQYF.

The chain joins TRBV24-1 to TRBJ1-6, with D unclear. The CDR3 is made up of 14 amino acids. Deletions cut 4 bases from V and 7 bases from J, with 10 bases between. CDR1 and CDR2 from the germline V gene are KGHDR and SFDVKD. CDR3 nucleotide sequence: TGTGCCACCAGTGACCCAGGAGAAAATTCACCCCTCCACTTT. Amino acid sequence: CATSDPGENSPLHF.

J is TRBJ1-6 and V is TRBV19, with TRBD1 as a possible D gene (5 bases). V gave up 9 bases and J gave up 3 bases, with 12 bases separating them. Per the germline V gene, CDR1 is LNHDA and CDR2 is SQIVND (reference sequence). This CDR3 is built from 14 residues. As DNA, the CDR3 is TGTGCCAGGCAGGGTTTTTACTATAATTCACCCCTCCACTTT. Amino acid sequence: CARQGFYYNSPLHF.

V and J are TRBV5-4 and TRBJ2-5; unclear D gene. The germline gives CDR1 SGHNT, CDR2 YYREEE (reference sequence). The CDR3 has 14 residues. V was shortened by 0 bases and J by 5 bases, with 11 bases between the two germline ends. The CDR3 sequence: CASSLADGAETQYF. CDR3 sequence (DNA): TGTGCCAGCAGCTTGGCCGACGGTGCGGAGACCCAGTACTTC.

The sample holds a few counts of this clone. The chain joins TRBV5-4 to TRBJ1-4; D call uncertain. This CDR3 is 12 amino acids long. With 3 bases removed from V and 5 bases from J, the gap between germline ends came to 5 bases. Germline CDR1 and CDR2: SGHNT and YYREEE (reference sequence). DNA of the CDR3: TGTGCCAGCAGCTCTCCGAATGAAAAACTGTTTTTT. Translating gives CASSSPNEKLFF.

V and J are TRBV6-6 and TRBJ2-5; TRBD1 matches 7 bases. CDR1 MNHNY and CDR2 SVGAGI come from the germline V gene (reference sequence). Germline trimming cut 4 bases from V and 1 base from J; bases unmatched to any gene: 3. There are 14 residues in the CDR3. Here the CDR3 DNA reads TGTGCCAGCAGTTTATCAGGGGGCCAAGAGACCCAGTACTTC. It translates to CASSLSGGQETQYF.

This clone was seen a handful of times. This sequence joins TRBV19 and TRBJ2-7; D remains unclear. V lost 0 bases and J lost 3, with 3 bases in between. Looked up from germline, CDR1 is LNHDA and CDR2 is SQIVND (reference sequence). The CDR3 extends over 12 amino acids. CDR3 coding DNA: TGTGCCAGTAGTATAGAGGGCTACGAGCAGTACTTC. Amino acid sequence: CASSIEGYEQYF.

The chain couples TRBV29-1 to TRBJ1-1; weak D call: TRBD1 (6 bases). The germline V gene encodes CDR1 SQVTM and CDR2 ANQGSEA. Trimming left V 7 bases short and J 4 bases short, with 13 bases between. The CDR3 contains 12 residues. CDR3 nucleotides: TGCAGCGCCTCACAGGGCGTCACTGAAGCTTTCTTT. Residues: CSASQGVTEAFF.